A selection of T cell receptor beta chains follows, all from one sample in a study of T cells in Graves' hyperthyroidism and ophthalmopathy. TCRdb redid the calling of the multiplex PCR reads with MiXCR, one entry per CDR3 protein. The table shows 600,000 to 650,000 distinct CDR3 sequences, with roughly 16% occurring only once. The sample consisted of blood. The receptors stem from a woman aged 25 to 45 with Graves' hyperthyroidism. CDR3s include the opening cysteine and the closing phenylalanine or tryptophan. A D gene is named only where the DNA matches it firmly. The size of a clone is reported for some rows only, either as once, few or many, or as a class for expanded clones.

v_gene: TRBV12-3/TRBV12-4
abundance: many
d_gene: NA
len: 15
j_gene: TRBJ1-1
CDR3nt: TGTGCCAGCAGTCTACATCAACAGGGGAACACTGAAGCTTTCTTT
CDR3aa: CASSLHQQGNTEAFF

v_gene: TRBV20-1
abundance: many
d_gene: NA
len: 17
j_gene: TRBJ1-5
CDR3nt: TGCAGTGCTATACCCACCCCCCGACAGGCCGGGGGTCAGCCCCAGCATTTT
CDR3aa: CSAIPTPRQAGGQPQHF

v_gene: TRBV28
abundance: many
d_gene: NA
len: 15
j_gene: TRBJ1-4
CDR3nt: TGTGCCAGCAGCTCGTTGACAGCAACTAATGAAAAACTGTTTTTT
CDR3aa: CASSSLTATNEKLFF

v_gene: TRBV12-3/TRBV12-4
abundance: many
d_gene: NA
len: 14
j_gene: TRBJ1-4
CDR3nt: TGTGCCACCAGGATGACTGGCAGCTTTGGAAAACTGTTTTTT
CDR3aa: CATRMTGSFGKLFF

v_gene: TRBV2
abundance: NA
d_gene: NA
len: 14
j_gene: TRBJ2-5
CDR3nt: TGTGCCTCCGGCGCCCCCTCAACCAAAGAGACCCAGTACTTC
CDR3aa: CASGAPSTKETQYF

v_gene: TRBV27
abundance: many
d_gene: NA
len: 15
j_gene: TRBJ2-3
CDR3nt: TGTGCCAGCAGCCTGGGGCGTCTCAGCACAGATACGCAGTATTTT
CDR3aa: CASSLGRLSTDTQYF

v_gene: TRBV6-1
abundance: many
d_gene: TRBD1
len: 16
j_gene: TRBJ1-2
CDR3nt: TGTGCCAGCTATCCTAGACAGGGGGTTAGGTTCTATGGCTACACCTTC
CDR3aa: CASYPRQGVRFYGYTF

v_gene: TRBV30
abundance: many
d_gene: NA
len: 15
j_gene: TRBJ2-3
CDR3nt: TGTGCCTGGAGTGTTGGAGGGTGGCGCACAGATACGCAGTATTTT
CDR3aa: CAWSVGGWRTDTQYF

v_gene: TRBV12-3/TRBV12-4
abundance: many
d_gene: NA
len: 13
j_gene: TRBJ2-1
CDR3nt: TGTGCCAGCAGTCAGCGGAGGGGGCATGAGCAGTTCTTC
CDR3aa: CASSQRRGHEQFF

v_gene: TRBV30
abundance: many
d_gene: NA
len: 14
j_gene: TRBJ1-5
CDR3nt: TGTGCCTGGTGGGGCAGGGTTCGGGATCAGCCCCAGCATTTT
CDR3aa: CAWWGRVRDQPQHF

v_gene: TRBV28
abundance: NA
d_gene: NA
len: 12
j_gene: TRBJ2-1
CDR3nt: TGTGCCAGCACATCTTTCGGCAATGAGCAGTTCTTC
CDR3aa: CASTSFGNEQFF

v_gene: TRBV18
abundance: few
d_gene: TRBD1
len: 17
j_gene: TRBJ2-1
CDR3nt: TGTGCCAGCTCACCACTGCGTGGGACAGTTAACGGCAATGAGCAGTTCTTC
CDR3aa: CASSPLRGTVNGNEQFF

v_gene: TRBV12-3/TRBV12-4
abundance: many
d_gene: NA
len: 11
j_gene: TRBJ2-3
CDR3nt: TGTGCCAGCAGGTCAGGGGATACGCAGTATTTT
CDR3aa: CASRSGDTQYF

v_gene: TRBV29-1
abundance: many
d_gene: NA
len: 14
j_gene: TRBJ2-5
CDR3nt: TGCAGCGGGGGCGAGGCGACTACCGGGGAGACCCAGTACTTC
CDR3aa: CSGGEATTGETQYF

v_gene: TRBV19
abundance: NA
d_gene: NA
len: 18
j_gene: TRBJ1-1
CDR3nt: TGTGCCAGTAACTATGTCCGGGGGGGCGCGACGGGGTTAACTGAAGCTTTCTTT
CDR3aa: CASNYVRGGATGLTEAFF

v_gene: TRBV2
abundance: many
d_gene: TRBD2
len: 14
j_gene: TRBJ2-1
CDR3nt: TGTGCCAGCCCGGGACTAGGCCCTTACAATGAGCAGTTCTTC
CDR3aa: CASPGLGPYNEQFF

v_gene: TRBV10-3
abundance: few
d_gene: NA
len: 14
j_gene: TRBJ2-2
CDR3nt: TGTGCCACCTTCGGACTTGCAAGGACCGGGGAGCTGTTTTTT
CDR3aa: CATFGLARTGELFF

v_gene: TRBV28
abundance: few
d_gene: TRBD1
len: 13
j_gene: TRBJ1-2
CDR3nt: TGTGCCAGCGGAGGGACAGGCTTCTATGGCTACACCTTC
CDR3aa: CASGGTGFYGYTF

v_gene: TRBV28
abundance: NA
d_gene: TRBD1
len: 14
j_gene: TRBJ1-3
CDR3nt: TGTGCCAGCACCGAGGGGGCAGTTGGAAACACCATATATTTT
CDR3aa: CASTEGAVGNTIYF

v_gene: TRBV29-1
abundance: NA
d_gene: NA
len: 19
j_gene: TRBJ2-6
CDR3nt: TGCAGCGTTGTACTTTTTCGGGCGGGAAAAAACTCTGGGGCCAACGTCCTGACTTTC
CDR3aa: CSVVLFRAGKNSGANVLTF

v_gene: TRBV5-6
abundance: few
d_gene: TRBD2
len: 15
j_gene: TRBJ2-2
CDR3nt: TGTGCCAGCAGCTTTGGCGGGGGGAACACCGGGGAGCTGTTTTTT
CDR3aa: CASSFGGGNTGELFF

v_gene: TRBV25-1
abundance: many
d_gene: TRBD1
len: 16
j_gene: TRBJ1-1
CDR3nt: TGTGCCAGCAGTGAATCGCAGGGGGCAGGGGGCACTGAAGCTTTCTTT
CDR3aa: CASSESQGAGGTEAFF

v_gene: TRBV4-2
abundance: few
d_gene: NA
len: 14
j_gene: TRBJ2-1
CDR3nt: TGTGCCAGCAGCCAAGTCTCGGGATTCAATGAGCAGTTCTTC
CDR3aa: CASSQVSGFNEQFF

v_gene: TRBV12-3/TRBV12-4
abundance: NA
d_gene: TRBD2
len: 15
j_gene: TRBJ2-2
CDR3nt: TGTGCCAGCAGCACCGGGACTAGCGGTTCCGGGGAGCTGTTTTTT
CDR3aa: CASSTGTSGSGELFF

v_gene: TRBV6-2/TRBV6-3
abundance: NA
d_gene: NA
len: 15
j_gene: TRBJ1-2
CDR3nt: TGTGCCAGCAGTTACCTGGGTAAGAGCAACTATGGCTACACCTTC
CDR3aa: CASSYLGKSNYGYTF

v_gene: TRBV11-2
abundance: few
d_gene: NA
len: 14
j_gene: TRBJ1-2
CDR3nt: TGTGCCAGCAGCCCTCTTACAAGTAACTATGGCTACACCTTC
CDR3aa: CASSPLTSNYGYTF

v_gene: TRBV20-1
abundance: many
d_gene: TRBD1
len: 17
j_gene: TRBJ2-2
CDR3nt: TGCAGTGCTCCCGGACAGGCAACTACCCAGAACACCGGGGAGCTGTTTTTT
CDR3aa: CSAPGQATTQNTGELFF

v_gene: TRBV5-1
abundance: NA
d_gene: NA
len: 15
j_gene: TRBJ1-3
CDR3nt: TGCGCCAGCAGCTTGCGCGTGATCTCTGGAAACACCATATATTTT
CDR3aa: CASSLRVISGNTIYF

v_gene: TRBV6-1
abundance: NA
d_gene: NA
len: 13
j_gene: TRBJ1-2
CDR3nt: TGTGCCAGCAGTTACGGGGTTTTGAATGGCTACACCTTC
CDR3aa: CASSYGVLNGYTF

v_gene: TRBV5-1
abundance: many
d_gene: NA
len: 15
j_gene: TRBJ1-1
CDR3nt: TGCGCCAGCAGCGGCGGGACGGGCATGAACACTGAAGCTTTCTTT
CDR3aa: CASSGGTGMNTEAFF

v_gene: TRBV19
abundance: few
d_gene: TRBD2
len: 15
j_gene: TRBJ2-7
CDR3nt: TGTGCCAGTAGTACGGGACTAGCGCTTCCCTACGAGCAGTACTTC
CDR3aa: CASSTGLALPYEQYF